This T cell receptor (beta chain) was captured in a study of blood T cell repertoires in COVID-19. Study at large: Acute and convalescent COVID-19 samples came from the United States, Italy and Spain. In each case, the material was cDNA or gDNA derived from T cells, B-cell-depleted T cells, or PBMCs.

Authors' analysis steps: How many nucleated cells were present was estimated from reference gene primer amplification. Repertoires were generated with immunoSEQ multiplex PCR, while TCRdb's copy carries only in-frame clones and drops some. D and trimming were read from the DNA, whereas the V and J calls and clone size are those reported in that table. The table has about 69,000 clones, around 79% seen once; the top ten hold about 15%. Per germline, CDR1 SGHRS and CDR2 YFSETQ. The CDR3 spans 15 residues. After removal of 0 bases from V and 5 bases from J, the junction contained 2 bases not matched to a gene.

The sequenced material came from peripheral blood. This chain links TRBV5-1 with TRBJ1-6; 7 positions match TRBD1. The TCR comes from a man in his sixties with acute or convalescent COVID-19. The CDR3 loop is CASSLEGQNNSPLHF. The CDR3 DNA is TGCGCCAGCAGCTTGGAGGGACAGAATAATTCACCCCTCCACTTT. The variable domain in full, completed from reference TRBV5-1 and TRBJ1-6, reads KAGVTQTPRYLIKTRGQQVTLSCSPISGHRSVSWYQQTPGQGLQFLFEYFSETQRNKGNFPGRFSGRQFSNSRSEMNVSTLELGDSALYLCASSLEGQNNSPLHFGNGTRLTVT.